A selection of T cell receptor beta chains follows, all from one sample in a study of T cells in Graves' hyperthyroidism and ophthalmopathy. From the multiplex PCR reads, TCRdb called clonotypes with MiXCR, one entry per CDR3 protein. The sample has fewer than 750,000 distinct CDR3 sequences, around 15% seen once; the top ten hold around 13%. Sample: blood. The source of these receptors is a woman aged 45 to 65 with Graves' ophthalmopathy. Both conserved end residues are part of each CDR3. The order of the fields is J gene, V gene, D gene, clone size, CDR3 protein, CDR3 DNA. The D gene is left open where the match is weak. Clone size is stated in some rows and not others, as once, few, many or a class when expanded.

j_gene: TRBJ2-6
v_gene: TRBV11-1
d_gene: -
abundance: many
CDR3aa: CASSSRASGANVLTF
CDR3nt: TGTGCCAGCAGCTCCAGGGCATCTGGGGCCAACGTCCTGACTTTC

j_gene: TRBJ1-2
v_gene: TRBV10-3
d_gene: TRBD1
abundance: few
CDR3aa: CAMGPGQGLNYGYTF
CDR3nt: TGTGCCATGGGGCCGGGACAGGGACTCAACTATGGCTACACCTTC

j_gene: TRBJ1-5
v_gene: TRBV7-2
d_gene: -
abundance: many
CDR3aa: CASSLAYEGRPQHF
CDR3nt: TGTGCCAGCAGCTTAGCCTACGAGGGCCGGCCCCAGCATTTT

j_gene: TRBJ2-7
v_gene: TRBV5-1
d_gene: -
abundance: many
CDR3aa: CASSPTTDTYEQYF
CDR3nt: TGCGCCAGCAGCCCGACGACGGATACCTACGAGCAGTACTTC

j_gene: TRBJ2-1
v_gene: TRBV6-1
d_gene: -
abundance: -
CDR3aa: CASSQGYLSRNEQFF
CDR3nt: TGTGCCAGCAGCCAGGGGTACCTTAGTCGCAATGAGCAGTTCTTC

j_gene: TRBJ2-1
v_gene: TRBV7-9
d_gene: TRBD2
abundance: -
CDR3aa: CASSLGRARLAGYNEQFF
CDR3nt: TGTGCCAGCAGCTTAGGTCGCGCGCGACTAGCGGGATACAATGAGCAGTTCTTC

j_gene: TRBJ2-3
v_gene: TRBV12-3/TRBV12-4
d_gene: TRBD2
abundance: many
CDR3aa: CASSSRTSGSVFVTDTQYF
CDR3nt: TGTGCCAGCAGTTCGAGGACTAGCGGGAGTGTCTTTGTCACAGATACGCAGTATTTT

j_gene: TRBJ2-3
v_gene: TRBV9
d_gene: -
abundance: few
CDR3aa: CASSPWDERPDTQYF
CDR3nt: TGTGCCAGCAGCCCTTGGGACGAGCGACCAGATACGCAGTATTTT

j_gene: TRBJ2-7
v_gene: TRBV19
d_gene: -
abundance: -
CDR3aa: CASSSGPTIGEQYF
CDR3nt: TGTGCCAGTAGTAGCGGACCGACCATTGGCGAGCAGTACTTC

j_gene: TRBJ2-1
v_gene: TRBV20-1
d_gene: TRBD2
abundance: many
CDR3aa: CSASASGYYNEQFF
CDR3nt: TGCAGTGCTAGTGCTAGCGGATACTACAATGAGCAGTTCTTC

j_gene: TRBJ2-7
v_gene: TRBV30
d_gene: -
abundance: -
CDR3aa: CAWSRDLGSEQYF
CDR3nt: TGTGCCTGGAGCCGGGACCTGGGGAGCGAGCAGTACTTC

j_gene: TRBJ2-4
v_gene: TRBV25-1
d_gene: TRBD1
abundance: -
CDR3aa: CASSEGGTGKNIQYF
CDR3nt: TGTGCCAGCAGTGAGGGTGGGACAGGCAAAAACATTCAGTACTTC

j_gene: TRBJ2-5
v_gene: TRBV27
d_gene: TRBD1
abundance: many
CDR3aa: CASGEDRGGTQYF
CDR3nt: TGTGCCAGCGGGGAGGACAGGGGCGGGACCCAGTACTTC

j_gene: TRBJ2-1
v_gene: TRBV3-1
d_gene: -
abundance: -
CDR3aa: CASSRGRTPRDEQFF
CDR3nt: TGTGCCAGCAGCCGAGGACGGACACCAAGGGATGAGCAGTTCTTC

j_gene: TRBJ2-1
v_gene: TRBV20-1
d_gene: TRBD1
abundance: few
CDR3aa: CSASGTGNGEQFF
CDR3nt: TGCAGTGCTTCCGGGACAGGGAACGGGGAGCAGTTCTTC

j_gene: TRBJ1-2
v_gene: TRBV24-1
d_gene: -
abundance: -
CDR3aa: CATSAGVGYTF
CDR3nt: TGTGCCACCAGTGCGGGAGTCGGCTACACCTTC

j_gene: TRBJ2-7
v_gene: TRBV2
d_gene: -
abundance: once
CDR3aa: CASIGRSYEQYF
CDR3nt: TGTGCCAGCATCGGGAGATCCTACGAGCAGTACTTC

j_gene: TRBJ2-1
v_gene: TRBV7-9
d_gene: -
abundance: -
CDR3aa: CASSLDAGGSYNEQFF
CDR3nt: TGTGCCAGCAGCTTAGACGCCGGGGGCTCCTACAATGAGCAGTTCTTC

j_gene: TRBJ1-5
v_gene: TRBV7-2
d_gene: TRBD1
abundance: -
CDR3aa: CASITQGGLGNQPQHF
CDR3nt: TGTGCCAGCATCACACAGGGGGGCCTGGGCAATCAGCCCCAGCATTTT

j_gene: TRBJ1-2
v_gene: TRBV12-3/TRBV12-4
d_gene: -
abundance: few
CDR3aa: CASSSDTNYGYTF
CDR3nt: TGTGCCAGCAGTTCGGACACTAACTATGGCTACACCTTC

j_gene: TRBJ2-1
v_gene: TRBV7-9
d_gene: TRBD2
abundance: -
CDR3aa: CASSLVSSGRVQQFF
CDR3nt: TGTGCCAGCAGCTTAGTATCTAGCGGGAGGGTTCAGCAGTTCTTC

j_gene: TRBJ2-1
v_gene: TRBV15
d_gene: -
abundance: -
CDR3aa: CATSRVVAGDYNEQFF
CDR3nt: TGTGCCACCAGCAGAGTGGTGGCGGGCGACTACAATGAGCAGTTCTTC

j_gene: TRBJ2-1
v_gene: TRBV29-1
d_gene: TRBD2
abundance: few
CDR3aa: CSVGGLAGSRYNEQFF
CDR3nt: TGCAGCGTTGGCGGTCTAGCGGGAAGTCGCTACAATGAGCAGTTCTTC

j_gene: TRBJ1-2
v_gene: TRBV9
d_gene: TRBD1
abundance: many
CDR3aa: CASSVAVGGNGYTF
CDR3nt: TGTGCCAGCAGCGTAGCAGTAGGGGGCAATGGCTACACCTTC

j_gene: TRBJ2-2
v_gene: TRBV10-3
d_gene: -
abundance: few
CDR3aa: CAISPTRIGTGELFF
CDR3nt: TGTGCCATCAGTCCGACTAGAATTGGCACCGGGGAGCTGTTTTTT

j_gene: TRBJ2-5
v_gene: TRBV25-1
d_gene: -
abundance: -
CDR3aa: CASSDPYPGAQETQYF
CDR3nt: TGTGCCAGCAGTGACCCCTATCCAGGGGCCCAAGAGACCCAGTACTTC

j_gene: TRBJ2-2
v_gene: TRBV29-1
d_gene: -
abundance: -
CDR3aa: CSVVQSGVFTGELFF
CDR3nt: TGCAGCGTTGTCCAGAGTGGGGTATTCACCGGGGAGCTGTTTTTT

j_gene: TRBJ2-3
v_gene: TRBV7-9
d_gene: TRBD2
abundance: many
CDR3aa: CASSWGGSSDTQYF
CDR3nt: TGTGCCAGCAGCTGGGGGGGGTCTTCAGATACGCAGTATTTT

j_gene: TRBJ2-3
v_gene: TRBV12-3/TRBV12-4
d_gene: -
abundance: many
CDR3aa: CASSLATSVMDTQYF
CDR3nt: TGTGCCAGCAGTTTGGCCACCTCGGTGATGGATACGCAGTATTTT

j_gene: TRBJ1-2
v_gene: TRBV9
d_gene: -
abundance: -
CDR3aa: CASTPRGDKTNYGYTF
CDR3nt: TGTGCCAGCACCCCCCGAGGGGACAAGACTAACTATGGCTACACCTTC

j_gene: TRBJ2-1
v_gene: TRBV24-1
d_gene: TRBD2
abundance: many
CDR3aa: CATSSDLAGGKYNEQFF
CDR3nt: TGTGCCACCAGTTCGGACCTGGCGGGAGGGAAATACAATGAGCAGTTCTTC